These T cell receptor beta chains were read from a single sample in a study of T cells in Graves' hyperthyroidism and ophthalmopathy. Using its own MiXCR run on the multiplex PCR reads, TCRdb lists one record per CDR3 protein. The sample shows a few hundred thousand distinct CDR3 sequences, more than 12% of them seen only once. What was sequenced was blood. Receptors originate from a young woman with Graves' hyperthyroidism. Both conserved end residues are part of each CDR3. The order of the fields is clone size, J gene, V gene, D gene, CDR3 protein, CDR3 DNA. A D gene is named only where the DNA matches it firmly. The size of a clone is reported for some rows only, either as once, few or many, or as a class for expanded clones.

size: NA
J: TRBJ1-5
V: TRBV7-8
D: NA
CDR3: CASSLSFGQGNQPQHF
DNA: TGTGCCAGCAGCTTGAGCTTTGGCCAGGGGAATCAGCCCCAGCATTTT

size: NA
J: TRBJ1-5
V: TRBV3-1
D: TRBD1
CDR3: CASSQGTGINQPQHF
DNA: TGTGCCAGCAGCCAAGGGACAGGGATCAATCAGCCCCAGCATTTT

size: many
J: TRBJ2-7
V: TRBV27
D: NA
CDR3: CASSLVSQYYEQYF
DNA: TGTGCCAGCAGTTTAGTAAGTCAGTACTACGAGCAGTACTTC

size: NA
J: TRBJ2-3
V: TRBV5-8
D: TRBD2
CDR3: CASSSPGLAGGTDTQYF
DNA: TGTGCCAGCAGTTCGCCGGGACTAGCGGGAGGAACAGATACGCAGTATTTT

size: NA
J: TRBJ1-2
V: TRBV20-1
D: NA
CDR3: CSAGMEHFNYGYTF
DNA: TGCAGTGCAGGGATGGAACACTTTAACTATGGCTACACCTTC

size: NA
J: TRBJ2-3
V: TRBV6-2/TRBV6-3
D: NA
CDR3: CASSYAEDNTDTQYF
DNA: TGTGCCAGCAGTTACGCGGAGGACAACACAGATACGCAGTATTTT

size: many
J: TRBJ2-1
V: TRBV5-8
D: TRBD2
CDR3: CASRPGTSGSDEQFF
DNA: TGTGCCAGCAGACCCGGGACTAGCGGGAGTGATGAGCAGTTCTTC

size: NA
J: TRBJ2-7
V: TRBV20-1
D: NA
CDR3: CSASRGGYEQYF
DNA: TGCAGTGCTAGTCGGGGAGGTTACGAGCAGTACTTC

size: few
J: TRBJ1-5
V: TRBV4-1
D: NA
CDR3: CASSQDGGGINQPQHF
DNA: TGCGCCAGCAGCCAAGATGGGGGAGGAATCAATCAGCCCCAGCATTTT

size: many
J: TRBJ1-1
V: TRBV19
D: NA
CDR3: CASSMRPNMNTEAFF
DNA: TGTGCCAGTAGTATGCGGCCCAACATGAACACTGAAGCTTTCTTT

size: few
J: TRBJ1-6
V: TRBV20-1
D: TRBD1
CDR3: CSARDPGGQDSPLHF
DNA: TGCAGTGCTAGAGATCCCGGGGGACAGGACTCACCCCTCCACTTT

size: NA
J: TRBJ2-3
V: TRBV24-1
D: TRBD2
CDR3: CATSAGGLTDTQYF
DNA: TGTGCCACCAGTGCGGGGGGTTTAACAGATACGCAGTATTTT

size: few
J: TRBJ2-1
V: TRBV20-1
D: TRBD2
CDR3: CSARGPGTRNEQFF
DNA: TGCAGTGCTAGAGGCCCCGGGACTAGAAATGAGCAGTTCTTC

size: NA
J: TRBJ1-3
V: TRBV7-9
D: TRBD1
CDR3: CASGSGTGGDTIYF
DNA: TGTGCCAGCGGATCCGGGACAGGGGGGGACACCATATATTTT

size: NA
J: TRBJ2-3
V: TRBV20-1
D: NA
CDR3: CSARPDRPRTDTQYF
DNA: TGCAGTGCGAGGCCCGACAGGCCGAGGACAGATACGCAGTATTTT

size: NA
J: TRBJ1-4
V: TRBV5-1
D: TRBD1
CDR3: CASSSTGTGWEKLFF
DNA: TGCGCCAGCAGCTCGACAGGGACTGGATGGGAAAAACTGTTTTTT

size: few
J: TRBJ2-3
V: TRBV18
D: NA
CDR3: CASSPPGGEGPQYF
DNA: TGTGCCAGCTCACCACCGGGGGGAGAGGGACCACAGTATTTT

size: few
J: TRBJ1-4
V: TRBV30
D: NA
CDR3: CAWNREGRDEKLFF
DNA: TGTGCCTGGAACCGCGAGGGTCGCGACGAAAAACTGTTTTTT

size: many
J: TRBJ2-7
V: TRBV7-2
D: TRBD1
CDR3: CASSFGQGREQYF
DNA: TGTGCCAGCAGCTTCGGACAGGGGCGCGAGCAGTACTTC

size: many
J: TRBJ2-7
V: TRBV27
D: NA
CDR3: CASSPRMGVPYEQYF
DNA: TGTGCCAGCAGTCCAAGGATGGGGGTCCCCTACGAGCAGTACTTC

size: NA
J: TRBJ2-5
V: TRBV19
D: TRBD2
CDR3: CASSKLLAGTETQYF
DNA: TGTGCCAGTAGTAAGCTCCTAGCGGGAACGGAGACCCAGTACTTC

size: NA
J: TRBJ2-2
V: TRBV29-1
D: TRBD2
CDR3: CSVEDSGGGELFF
DNA: TGCAGCGTTGAAGATTCGGGGGGCGGGGAGCTGTTTTTT

size: few
J: TRBJ2-7
V: TRBV3-1
D: TRBD2
CDR3: CASSQDSGGNEQYF
DNA: TGTGCCAGCAGCCAAGATTCGGGGGGGAACGAGCAGTACTTC

size: many
J: TRBJ2-1
V: TRBV5-1
D: TRBD1
CDR3: CASSLSTGASEQFF
DNA: TGCGCCAGCAGCTTGTCCACAGGGGCAAGTGAGCAGTTCTTC

size: many
J: TRBJ1-5
V: TRBV18
D: TRBD1
CDR3: CASSPSGQGGNQPQHF
DNA: TGTGCCAGCTCACCTTCGGGACAGGGTGGCAATCAGCCCCAGCATTTT

size: many
J: TRBJ1-5
V: TRBV30
D: NA
CDR3: CAWSPGLGQPQHF
DNA: TGTGCCTGGAGTCCGGGGCTCGGACAGCCCCAGCATTTT

size: many
J: TRBJ2-7
V: TRBV2
D: TRBD1
CDR3: CASSQGAYEQYF
DNA: TGTGCCAGCAGCCAGGGGGCTTACGAGCAGTACTTC

size: NA
J: TRBJ2-7
V: TRBV20-1
D: TRBD2
CDR3: CSARVPSGNYEQYF
DNA: TGCAGTGCCCGTGTACCTAGCGGAAACTACGAGCAGTACTTC